The rows below give T cell receptor beta chains drawn from one sample of a study of T cell repertoires in breast cancer. A single record per CDR3 protein comes from TCRdb applying MiXCR to the emulsion pairing reads. The sample has about 40,000 distinct CDR3 sequences; less than 55% are singletons. The sequencing input was CD8+ T cells. The receptors were gathered from a pool of human donors with breast cancer or a healthy control (not recorded which). Both conserved end residues are part of each CDR3. D genes are given only for firm matches. Some rows mark clone size as missing; the rest say once, few, many or name a class of expanded clone.

J,size,V,D,CDR3,DNA
TRBJ1-3,.,TRBV4-2,TRBD1,CASSREGSGQGGGNTIYF,TGTGCCAGCAGCCGGGAGGGCTCAGGACAGGGGGGCGGAAACACCATATATTTT
TRBJ2-5,.,TRBV2,.,CASKEETQYF,TGTGCCAGCAAGGAGGAGACCCAGTACTTC
TRBJ2-3,.,TRBV5-1,.,CASSYAGSTDTQYF,TGCGCCAGCAGCTATGCGGGCAGCACAGATACGCAGTATTTT
TRBJ2-3,.,TRBV29-1,.,CSVFGQTADTQYF,TGCAGCGTTTTTGGACAGACGGCAGATACGCAGTATTTT
TRBJ2-3,many,TRBV4-2,.,CASSSTEVYTDTQYF,TGTGCCAGCAGCTCAACGGAGGTCTACACAGATACGCAGTATTTT
TRBJ2-1,once,TRBV14,.,CASSPAGLGDEQFF,TGTGCCAGCAGCCCAGCGGGCCTTGGCGATGAGCAGTTCTTC
TRBJ2-1,.,TRBV20-1,TRBD1,CSAGTGTLTDEQFF,TGCAGTGCTGGGACAGGGACCCTTACCGATGAGCAGTTCTTC
TRBJ2-3,many,TRBV20-1,.,CSARGPEHQDTQYF,TGCAGTGCTAGAGGCCCGGAGCATCAAGATACGCAGTATTTT
TRBJ2-3,.,TRBV7-9,.,CAITGLLFPADTQYF,TGTGCCATCACGGGACTCCTTTTTCCCGCAGATACGCAGTATTTT
TRBJ2-7,.,TRBV20-1,.,CSASGQGYEQYF,TGCAGTGCTAGCGGGCAGGGGTACGAGCAGTACTTC
TRBJ2-1,.,TRBV19,.,CASSNSARGSYNEQFF,TGTGCCAGTAGTAATAGCGCCCGGGGCTCCTACAATGAGCAGTTCTTC
TRBJ2-7,.,TRBV7-8,.,CASSPLGGSYEQYF,TGTGCCAGCAGCCCCCTGGGGGGCTCCTACGAGCAGTACTTC
TRBJ1-1,.,TRBV4-2,.,CASSQGLGGGSTEAFF,TGTGCCAGCAGCCAAGGGCTCGGCGGGGGGAGCACTGAAGCTTTCTTT
TRBJ1-5,.,TRBV20-1,.,CGARMGNSNQPQHF,TGCGGTGCTAGGATGGGGAATAGCAATCAGCCCCAGCATTTT
TRBJ2-1,.,TRBV2,TRBD1,CASSEAHRGNFQFF,TGTGCCAGCAGTGAAGCGCACAGGGGAAACTTCCAGTTCTTC
TRBJ1-1,few,TRBV7-6,.,CASSLGWQGWANTEAFF,TGTGCCAGCAGCTTAGGTTGGCAGGGGTGGGCTAACACTGAAGCTTTCTTT
TRBJ2-7,many,TRBV6-5,.,CASSYGGGDSYYEQYF,TGTGCCAGCAGTTATGGAGGAGGGGACAGTTACTACGAGCAGTACTTC
TRBJ1-1,.,TRBV20-1,.,CSVAPTLIEAFF,TGCAGTGTTGCACCTACGCTAATTGAAGCTTTCTTT
TRBJ1-1,.,TRBV7-2,.,CASSLIRGMNTEALF,TGTGCCAGCAGCTTAATCCGTGGAATGAACACTGAAGCTCTCTTT
TRBJ2-1,many,TRBV6-2/TRBV6-3,TRBD2,CASRSGGSGNEQFF,TGTGCCAGCCGGAGCGGGGGGTCGGGGAATGAGCAGTTCTTC
TRBJ2-5,.,TRBV28,.,CASSPRGTAVQETQYF,TGTGCCAGCAGCCCCCGGGGGACAGCGGTCCAAGAGACCCAGTACTTC
TRBJ2-2,few,TRBV6-1,TRBD1,CASIKTSTGLSTNTGELFF,TGTGCCAGCATTAAAACCTCGACAGGGTTAAGCACGAACACCGGGGAGCTGTTTTTT
TRBJ2-1,.,TRBV4-1,TRBD2,CASSRMGSGSSGEQFF,TGCGCCAGCAGCCGAATGGGTAGCGGGAGTTCGGGTGAGCAGTTCTTC
TRBJ2-5,once,TRBV5-1,.,CASSDNWTQYF,TGCGCCAGCAGCGACAACTGGACCCAGTACTTC
TRBJ2-5,few,TRBV20-1,TRBD2,CSAGLGGSWPETQYF,TGCAGTGCTGGATTGGGCGGGAGCTGGCCAGAGACCCAGTACTTC
TRBJ2-3,.,TRBV9,TRBD2,CASSFSGVVTDTQYF,TGTGCCAGCAGCTTTAGCGGGGTCGTTACAGATACGCAGTATTTT
TRBJ2-2,.,TRBV6-5,TRBD1,CASIKTSTGLSTSTGELFF,TGTGCCAGCATTAAAACCTCGACAGGGTTAAGCACGAGCACCGGGGAGCTGTTTTTT
TRBJ2-5,.,TRBV12-5,TRBD2,CASGQGLAGARETQYF,TGTGCTAGTGGTCAGGGACTAGCGGGAGCTCGAGAGACCCAGTACTTC
TRBJ2-7,few,TRBV10-1,.,CASSASGIYEQYF,TGCGCCAGCAGTGCATCGGGGATCTACGAGCAGTACTTC
TRBJ1-1,few,TRBV19,.,CASSNRGTANTEAFF,TGTGCCAGTAGTAATAGGGGGACCGCGAACACTGAAGCTTTCTTT
TRBJ2-5,.,TRBV19,.,CASSIVFTSREETQYF,TGTGCCAGTAGTATCGTCTTCACTAGCAGGGAAGAGACCCAGTACTTC
TRBJ1-1,once,TRBV6-6,TRBD1,CASSYNPQGAKTEVFF,TGTGCCAGCAGTTACAACCCACAGGGGGCGAAGACTGAAGTTTTCTTT
TRBJ1-6,.,TRBV6-1,.,CASSELSGNSPLHF,TGTGCCAGCAGTGAACTTTCGGGTAATTCACCCCTCCACTTT
TRBJ2-2,.,TRBV18,TRBD2,CASSQSIASGSSGELFF,TGTGCCAGCTCACAGTCTATAGCCAGCGGGAGTTCCGGGGAGCTGTTTTTT
TRBJ1-2,.,TRBV18,.,CASSLNPGNYGYTF,TGTGCCAGCTCATTAAATCCCGGGAACTATGGCTACACCTTC
TRBJ1-5,.,TRBV28,.,CASRQQVRRGLQHF,TGTGCCAGCAGACAACAGGTCCGCAGAGGGCTTCAGCATTTT
TRBJ1-6,.,TRBV6-1,.,CASSELENSPLHF,TGTGCCAGCAGTGAGCTGGAAAATTCACCCCTCCACTTT
TRBJ2-7,few,TRBV7-6,TRBD1,CASSSNTGGEQYF,TGTGCTAGCAGCTCAAATACAGGGGGCGAGCAGTACTTC
TRBJ2-2,.,TRBV6-1,.,CASSESLGVGSGELFF,TGTGCCAGCAGTGAAAGTCTGGGGGTGGGCAGCGGGGAGCTGTTTTTT
TRBJ1-2,few,TRBV7-2,.,CASSATLGYGYTF,TGTGCCAGCAGCGCTACGCTAGGCTATGGCTACACCTTC
TRBJ1-1,.,TRBV28,.,CFSTCSHAAATEAFF,TGTTTCAGCACTTGCAGTCATGCAGCGGCCACTGAAGCTTTCTTT